These 20 T cell receptor beta chains came from one sample sequenced in a study of cytomegalovirus exposure and HLA in healthy donors. Primers: 60 Vbeta forward and 13 Jbeta reverse. Clones were read by immunoSEQ multiplex PCR, and TCRdb kept only the in-frame ones, dropping some. The sample holds fewer than 60,000 clones, approximately 82% seen once. Source material: PBMCs. Source of these receptors: a man aged 45-65 years in good health and CMV-seronegative.

This clone was recorded once. V and J are TRBV7-9 and TRBJ2-3, with D perhaps TRBD1 (6 bases). The length of the CDR3 is 14 residues. The germline CDR1 and CDR2 sequences are SEHNR and FQNEAQ (reference sequence). Trimming took 5 bases from V and 6 from J, leaving 15 bases between them. CDR3 region: CASSPSTGSDTQYF. The CDR3 DNA reads as TGTGCCAGCAGCCCTTCTACAGGGTCGGATACGCAGTATTTT.

This rearrangement joins TRBV27 to TRBJ1-2; no reliable D call. CDR1 is MNHEY, CDR2 SMNVEV, per germline (reference sequence). The CDR3 loop spans 15 amino acids. The germline V and J ends were trimmed by 0 bases and 4 bases, with 12 bases remaining between them. This CDR3 is CASSLSAPGSYGYTF. In nucleotides, the CDR3 is TGTGCCAGCAGTTTATCAGCCCCAGGCAGCTATGGCTACACCTTC.

This clone has more than one count but fewer than ten. V is TRBV19 and J is TRBJ2-7; 11 nucleotides agree with TRBD1. CDR3 length: 14 residues. Looked up from germline, CDR1 is LNHDA and CDR2 is SQIVND (reference sequence). V lost 5 bases, J lost 7 bases, and 7 bases stayed unmatched. The CDR3 DNA reads as TGTGCCAGTAGTTTCGGGACAGGGGGACGGGAGCAGTACTTC. It is translated as CASSFGTGGREQYF.

The chain joins TRBV5-1 to TRBJ2-5; D is unclear. CDR3 length equals 12 residues. Trimming removed 4 bases from V and 3 bases from J, with 7 bases in between. CDR1 is SGHRS, CDR2 YFSETQ, per germline. The CDR3 protein is CASSLPKETQYF. Here the CDR3 DNA reads TGCGCCAGCAGCCTACCAAAAGAGACCCAGTACTTC.

Note on this clone: This specimen includes other DNA sequences encoding the same CDR3. The chain joins TRBV7-3 to TRBJ1-2, with TRBD1 as a possible D gene (5 bases). V dropped 5 bases and J dropped 4 bases, with 11 bases sitting between them. In germline, CDR1 is SGHTA, CDR2 FQGTGA. This CDR3 has 13 residues. The CDR3 protein is CASSQQDSYGYTF. CDR3 coding DNA: TGTGCCAGCAGCCAACAAGACAGCTATGGCTACACCTTC. The entire variable domain, with the rest obtained from reference TRBV7-3 and TRBJ1-2, is as follows: GAGVSQTPSNKVTEKGKYVELRCDPISGHTALYWYRQSLGQGPEFLIYFQGTGAADDSGLPNDRFFAVRPEGSVSTLKIQRTERGDSAVYLCASSQQDSYGYTFGSGTRLTVV.

This rearrangement joins TRBV7-7 to TRBJ2-5; D is possibly TRBD1 (5 bases). Trimming pared 1 base from V and 1 base from J, leaving 10 bases between. Germline V gene lookup returns CDR1 SSHAT and CDR2 FNYEAQ (reference sequence). This CDR3 region has 15 residues. This chain's CDR3 is CASSLVQGSQETQYF. In DNA, the CDR3 is TGTGCCAGCAGCTTAGTCCAGGGATCCCAAGAGACCCAGTACTTC.

The chain uses TRBV5-4 and TRBJ1-1, with D possibly TRBD1 on 6 matching bases. The CDR3 has 14 amino acids. Looked up from germline, CDR1 is SGHNT and CDR2 is YYREEE (reference sequence). Trimming removed 4 bases at V and 8 bases at J, with 18 bases between. DNA of the CDR3: TGTGCCAGCAGCCAGGGGTGGCGGGCCGGGGAAGCTTTCTTT. This encodes CASSQGWRAGEAFF.

A single count supports this clone. This sequence joins TRBV27 and TRBJ1-3; D ambiguous. The length of the CDR3 is 13 residues. The germline V gene encodes CDR1 MNHEY and CDR2 SMNVEV (reference sequence). The germline V and J ends were trimmed by 6 bases and 1 base, with 7 bases remaining between them. The DNA of the CDR3 is TGTGCCAGCAGAGAACTTTCTGGAAACACCATATATTTT. Amino acid sequence: CASRELSGNTIYF.

The chain is built from TRBV19 and TRBJ2-2; a possible D gene is TRBD1 (6 bases). The CDR3 runs 14 residues. V shed 3 bases and J shed 3 bases, with 8 bases lying between them. Germline V gene sequence: CDR1 LNHDA, CDR2 SQIVND (reference sequence). The DNA of the CDR3 is TGTGCCAGTAGTATTACAGGGTACACCGGGGAGCTGTTTTTT. Translated: CASSITGYTGELFF.

The chain joins TRBV7-9 to TRBJ1-6; D gene unclear. This CDR3 has 14 residues. Germline CDR1 SEHNR, CDR2 FQNEAQ (reference sequence). The V end lost 5 bases, the J end lost 6 bases, and 11 bases lay between the germline ends. The CDR3 region is CASSNTISNSPLHF. DNA for the CDR3: TGTGCCAGCAGCAACACAATCTCTAATTCACCCCTCCACTTT.

The chain uses TRBV19 and TRBJ2-7; 9 bases are shared with TRBD2. The germline gives CDR1 LNHDA, CDR2 SQIVND (reference sequence). V dropped 3 bases and J dropped 3; count of bases not matched to a gene: 12. There are 17 residues in the CDR3. CDR3 sequence (DNA): TGTGCCAGTAGTATTTCTAGCGGGACGCCGGTTAACTACGAGCAGTACTTC. This codes for CASSISSGTPVNYEQYF.

The CDR3 nucleotides read TGTGCCAGCAGCTTGGGAGGGGGCCTATCCTACGAGCAGTACTTC. It translates to CASSLGGGLSYEQYF. This chain uses TRBV5-6 with TRBJ2-7; 7 bases fit TRBD1. This CDR3 comprises 15 residues. Trimming at V came to 0 bases and at J to 1 base, leaving 4 bases not matched to a gene. Germline V gene lookup returns CDR1 SGHDT and CDR2 YYEEEE.

Worth noting for this clone: Germline and junction disagree at one end, which may indicate a read error. The DNA for the CDR3 is TGTGCCAGCAGTGGAAGCCAGGGGGCGCATGAAAAACTGTCTTTT. This gives the protein CASSGSQGAHEKLSF. The chain combines TRBV28 with TRBJ1-4; 8 positions agree with TRBD1. The CDR3 totals 15 residues. Germline V gives CDR1 MDHEN, CDR2 SYDVKM.

The rearrangement links TRBV6-6 to TRBJ1-1, with D possibly being TRBD1 (6 bases). This CDR3 is built from 12 residues. Germline CDR1 is MNHNY and CDR2 is SVGAGI (reference sequence). Trimming left V 6 bases short and J 6 bases short, with 11 bases between. The CDR3 here is CASRDSTAEAFF. In DNA, the CDR3 is TGTGCCAGCAGGGACAGTACGGCTGAAGCTTTCTTT.

The rearrangement links TRBV7-9 to TRBJ2-6, with 7 bases identical to TRBD1. This CDR3 has 16 residues. With 4 bases clipped from V and 0 bases from J, the junction kept 3 bases outside the gene matches. CDR1 and CDR2 from the germline V gene are SEHNR and FQNEAQ (reference sequence). The CDR3 nucleotides are TGTGCCAGCAGCTCGGGACAGACCTCTGGGGCCAACGTCCTGACTTTC. Amino acid sequence: CASSSGQTSGANVLTF.

CDR3 sequence: CASSVGQGAAGELFF. The CDR3 DNA follows: TGTGCCAGCAGCGTTGGCCAGGGGGCTGCTGGGGAGCTGTTTTTT. This rearrangement joins TRBV9 to TRBJ2-2; 8 bases are shared with TRBD1. V was pared by 2 bases and J by 8 bases, with 8 bases of the junction left unmatched. Germline CDR1 and CDR2: SGDLS and YYNGEE. This CDR3 comprises 15 residues.

The J gene is TRBJ2-2, the V gene TRBV6-5, with unresolved D. With 1 base removed from V and 6 bases from J, the gap between germline ends came to 12 bases. This CDR3 is 15 amino acids long. Germline V gives CDR1 MNHEY, CDR2 SVGAGI. CDR3 bases: TGTGCCAGCAGTTACTATCCTCAGGTGCCCGGGGAGCTGTTTTTT. As protein: CASSYYPQVPGELFF.

This chain joins TRBV4-2 and TRBJ2-3, with D perhaps TRBD1 (6 bases). Germline CDR1 reads LGHNA; CDR2 reads YNFKEQ. Deletions cut 0 bases from V and 4 bases from J, with 11 bases between. CDR3 length: 15 residues. CDR3 coding DNA: TGTGCCAGCAGCCAAGAGGCAGGGGCGGCAGATACGCAGTATTTT. Amino acid sequence: CASSQEAGAADTQYF.

V gene TRBV28 combines with J gene TRBJ1-6, with unresolved D. Per germline, CDR1 MDHEN and CDR2 SYDVKM. With 5 bases removed from V and 9 bases from J, the gap between germline ends came to 17 bases. CDR3 size: 15 residues. In nucleotides, the CDR3 is TGTGCCAGCAGTCCTCCGGGATTGGCGAGTTCACCCCTCCACTTT. It encodes CASSPPGLASSPLHF.

The V call is TRBV11-2, the J call TRBJ2-2; perhaps TRBD2 as D (7 bases). The CDR3 has 17 amino acids. Trimming took 5 bases from V and 0 from J, leaving 16 bases between them. Germline V CDR1 and CDR2: SGHAT, FQNNGV. CDR3 sequence: CASSGGAQYPNTGELFF. Written as DNA, the CDR3 is TGTGCCAGCAGCGGGGGGGCCCAATATCCGAACACCGGGGAGCTGTTTTTT. The entire variable domain, with the rest obtained from reference TRBV11-2 and TRBJ2-2, is as follows: EAGVAQSPRYKIIEKRQSVAFWCNPISGHATLYWYQQILGQGPKLLIQFQNNGVVDDSQLPKDRFSAERLKGVDSTLKIQPAKLEDSAVYLCASSGGAQYPNTGELFFGEGSRLTVL.